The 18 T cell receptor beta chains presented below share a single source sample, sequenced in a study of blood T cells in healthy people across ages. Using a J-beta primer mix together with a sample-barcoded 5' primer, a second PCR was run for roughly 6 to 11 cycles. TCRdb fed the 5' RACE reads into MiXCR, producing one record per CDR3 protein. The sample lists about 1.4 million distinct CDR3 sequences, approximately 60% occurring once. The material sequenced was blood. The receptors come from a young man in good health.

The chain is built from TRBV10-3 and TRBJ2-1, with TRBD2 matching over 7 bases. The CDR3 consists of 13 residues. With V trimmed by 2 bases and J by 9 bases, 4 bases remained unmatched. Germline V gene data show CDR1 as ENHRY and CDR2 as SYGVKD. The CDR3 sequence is CAISEAGEFEQFF. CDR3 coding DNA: TGTGCCATCAGTGAGGCGGGAGAATTTGAGCAGTTCTTC.

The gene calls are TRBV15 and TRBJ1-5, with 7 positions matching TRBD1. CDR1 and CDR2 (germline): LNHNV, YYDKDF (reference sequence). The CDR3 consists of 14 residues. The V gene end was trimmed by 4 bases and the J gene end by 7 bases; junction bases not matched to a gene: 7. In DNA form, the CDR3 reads TGTGCCACCAGCATCGGGACAGCCGCACAGCCCCAGCATTTT. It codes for CATSIGTAAQPQHF.

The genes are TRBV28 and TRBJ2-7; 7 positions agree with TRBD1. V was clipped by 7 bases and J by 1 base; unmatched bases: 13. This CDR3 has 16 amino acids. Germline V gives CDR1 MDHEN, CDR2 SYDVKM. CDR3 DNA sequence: TGTGCCAGCACGCGCGTGGGAAGGACAGGATCCTACGAGCAGTACTTC. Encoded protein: CASTRVGRTGSYEQYF.

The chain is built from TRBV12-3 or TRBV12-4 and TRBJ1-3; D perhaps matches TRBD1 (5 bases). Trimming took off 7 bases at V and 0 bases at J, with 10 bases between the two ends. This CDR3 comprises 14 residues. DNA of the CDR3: TGTGCCAGCAAGCGACAGAGCTCTGGAAACACCATATATTTT. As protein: CASKRQSSGNTIYF.

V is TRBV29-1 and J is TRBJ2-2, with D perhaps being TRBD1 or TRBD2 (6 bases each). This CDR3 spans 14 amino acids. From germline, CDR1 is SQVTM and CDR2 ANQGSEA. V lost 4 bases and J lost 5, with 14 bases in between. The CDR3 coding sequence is TGCAGCGTTGCGGCAGGGGCGGGGACCGGGGAGCTGTTTTTT. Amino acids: CSVAAGAGTGELFF.

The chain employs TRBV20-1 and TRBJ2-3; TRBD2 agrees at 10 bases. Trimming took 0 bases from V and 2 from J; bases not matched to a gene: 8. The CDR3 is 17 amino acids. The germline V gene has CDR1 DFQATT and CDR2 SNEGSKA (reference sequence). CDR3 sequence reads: CSARDPSSGSFTDTQYF. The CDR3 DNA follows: TGCAGTGCTAGAGATCCGTCTAGCGGGAGTTTCACAGATACGCAGTATTTT.

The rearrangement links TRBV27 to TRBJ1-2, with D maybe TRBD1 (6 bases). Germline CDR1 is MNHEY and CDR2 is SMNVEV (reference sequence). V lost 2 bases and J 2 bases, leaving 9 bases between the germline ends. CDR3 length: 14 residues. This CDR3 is CASSLTGRNYGYTF. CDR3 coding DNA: TGTGCCAGCAGTTTAACAGGGCGCAACTATGGCTACACCTTC.

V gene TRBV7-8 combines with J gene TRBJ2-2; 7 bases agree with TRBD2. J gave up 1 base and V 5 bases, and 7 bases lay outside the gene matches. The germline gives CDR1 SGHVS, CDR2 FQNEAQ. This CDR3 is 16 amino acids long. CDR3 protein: CASSHTSSGNTGELFF. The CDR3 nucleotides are TGTGCCAGCAGCCATACGTCTAGCGGGAACACCGGGGAGCTGTTTTTT.

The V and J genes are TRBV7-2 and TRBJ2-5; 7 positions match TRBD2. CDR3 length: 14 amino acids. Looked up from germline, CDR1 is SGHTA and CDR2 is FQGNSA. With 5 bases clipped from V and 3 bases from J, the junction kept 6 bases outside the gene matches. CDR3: CASSPRDYKETQYF. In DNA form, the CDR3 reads TGTGCCAGCAGCCCCAGGGACTACAAAGAGACCCAGTACTTC.

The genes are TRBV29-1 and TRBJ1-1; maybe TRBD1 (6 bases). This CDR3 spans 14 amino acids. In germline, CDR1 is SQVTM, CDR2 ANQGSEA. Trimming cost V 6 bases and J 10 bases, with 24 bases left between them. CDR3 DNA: TGCAGCGTCCGCCGGGACACCCAGAACCAACCAGCTTTCTTT. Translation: CSVRRDTQNQPAFF.

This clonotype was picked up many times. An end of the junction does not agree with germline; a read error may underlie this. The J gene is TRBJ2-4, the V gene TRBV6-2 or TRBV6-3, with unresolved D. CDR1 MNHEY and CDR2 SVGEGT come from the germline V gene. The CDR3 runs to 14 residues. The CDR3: CASTKDAAQNIQYF. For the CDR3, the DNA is TGTGCCAGCACCAAAGACGCAGCCCAAAACATTCAGTACTTC.

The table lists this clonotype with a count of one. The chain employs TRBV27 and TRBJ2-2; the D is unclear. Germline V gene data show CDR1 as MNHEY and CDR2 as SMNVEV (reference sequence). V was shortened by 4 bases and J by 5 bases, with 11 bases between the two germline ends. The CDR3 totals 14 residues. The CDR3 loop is CASSSALATGELFF. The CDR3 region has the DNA TGTGCCAGCAGTTCTGCGCTGGCAACCGGGGAGCTGTTTTTT.

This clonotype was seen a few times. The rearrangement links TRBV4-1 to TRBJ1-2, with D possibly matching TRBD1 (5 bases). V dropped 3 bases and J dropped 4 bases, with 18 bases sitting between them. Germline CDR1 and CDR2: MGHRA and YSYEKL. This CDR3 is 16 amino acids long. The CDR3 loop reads CASSQVGPGTSYGYTF. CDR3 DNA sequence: TGCGCCAGCAGCCAGGTGGGACCGGGTACGAGCTATGGCTACACCTTC.

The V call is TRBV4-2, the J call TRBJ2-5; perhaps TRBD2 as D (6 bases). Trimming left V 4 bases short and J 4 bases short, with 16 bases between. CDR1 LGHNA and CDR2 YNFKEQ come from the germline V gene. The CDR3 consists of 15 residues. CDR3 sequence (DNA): TGTGCCAGCAGCCTATCCTCGGGCGGGACAGAGACCCAGTACTTC. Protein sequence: CASSLSSGGTETQYF.

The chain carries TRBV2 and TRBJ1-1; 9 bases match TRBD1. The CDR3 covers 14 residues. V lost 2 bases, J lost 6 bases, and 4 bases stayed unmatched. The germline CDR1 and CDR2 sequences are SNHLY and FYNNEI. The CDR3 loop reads CASSEYRGLSEAFF. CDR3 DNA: TGTGCCAGCAGTGAATACAGGGGGCTCTCTGAAGCTTTCTTT. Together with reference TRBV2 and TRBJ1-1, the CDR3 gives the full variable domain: EPEVTQTPSHQVTQMGQEVILRCVPISNHLYFYWYRQILGQKVEFLVSFYNNEISEKSEIFDDQFSVERPDGSNFTLKIRSTKLEDSAMYFCASSEYRGLSEAFFGQGTRLTVV.

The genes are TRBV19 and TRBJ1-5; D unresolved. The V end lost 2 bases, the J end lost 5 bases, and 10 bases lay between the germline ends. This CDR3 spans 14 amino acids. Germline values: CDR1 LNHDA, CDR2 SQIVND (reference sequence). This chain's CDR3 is CASSIRRAYQPQHF. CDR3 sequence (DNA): TGTGCCAGTAGTATAAGACGGGCATATCAGCCCCAGCATTTT.

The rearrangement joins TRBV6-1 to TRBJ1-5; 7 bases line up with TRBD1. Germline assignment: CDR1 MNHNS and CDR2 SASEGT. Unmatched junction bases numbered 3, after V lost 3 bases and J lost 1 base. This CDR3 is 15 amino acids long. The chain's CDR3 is CASSDGTVSNQPQHF. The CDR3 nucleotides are TGTGCCAGCAGTGACGGGACAGTCAGCAATCAGCCCCAGCATTTT.

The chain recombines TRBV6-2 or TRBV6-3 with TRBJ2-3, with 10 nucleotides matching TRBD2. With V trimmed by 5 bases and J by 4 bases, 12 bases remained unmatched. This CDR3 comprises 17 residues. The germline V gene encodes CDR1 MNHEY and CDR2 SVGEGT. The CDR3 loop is CASSPYGLADIADTQYF. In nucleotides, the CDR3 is TGTGCCAGCAGTCCTTACGGACTAGCGGATATTGCAGATACGCAGTATTTT.